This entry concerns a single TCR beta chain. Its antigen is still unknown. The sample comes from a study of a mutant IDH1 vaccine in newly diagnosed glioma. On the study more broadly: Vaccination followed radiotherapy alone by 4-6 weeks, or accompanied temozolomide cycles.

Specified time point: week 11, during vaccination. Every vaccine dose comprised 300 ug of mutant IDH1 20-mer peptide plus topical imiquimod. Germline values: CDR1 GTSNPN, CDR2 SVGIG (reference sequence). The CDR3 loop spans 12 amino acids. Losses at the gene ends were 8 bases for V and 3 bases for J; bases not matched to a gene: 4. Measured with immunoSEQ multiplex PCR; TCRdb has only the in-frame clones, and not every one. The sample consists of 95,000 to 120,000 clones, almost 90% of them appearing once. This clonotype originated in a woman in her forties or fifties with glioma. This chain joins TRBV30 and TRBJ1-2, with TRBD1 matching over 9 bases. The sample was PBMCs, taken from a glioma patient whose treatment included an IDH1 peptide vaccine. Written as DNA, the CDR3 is TGTGCCAGTTGGACAGGGGACTATGGCTACACCTTC. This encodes CASWTGDYGYTF.